The source of this T cell receptor (beta chain) is a study of blood T cells in healthy people across ages. CDR1 SGHTA and CDR2 FQGTGA come from the germline V gene. V lost 3 bases to trimming and J lost 7 bases; unmatched junction nucleotides: 8. This CDR3 is built from 15 residues. Sample-barcoded 5' priming and a J-beta primer mix drove a second PCR of about 7 to 11 cycles. TCRdb re-derived calls from the 5' RACE reads in MiXCR, one entry per CDR3 protein. This sample has over a million distinct CDR3 sequences, with 40% to 50% found just once. The clonotype originates from a young woman in good health. The source material was blood. V and J are TRBV7-3 and TRBJ2-3; 9 bases line up with TRBD1. CDR3 in amino acids: CASSFSPQGANTQYF. DNA for the CDR3: TGTGCCAGCAGCTTTTCTCCACAGGGGGCAAATACGCAGTATTTT. Drawing the rest from reference TRBV7-3 and TRBJ2-3, the complete variable domain is GAGVSQTPSNKVTEKGKYVELRCDPISGHTALYWYRQSLGQGPEFLIYFQGTGAADDSGLPNDRFFAVRPEGSVSTLKIQRTERGDSAVYLCASSFSPQGANTQYFGPGTRLTVL.